These 23 T cell receptor beta chains share one sample of origin, sequenced in a study of blood T cell repertoires in COVID-19. Some clones are missing from TCRdb's copy, which holds only in-frame ones; the method was immunoSEQ multiplex PCR. The sample lists over 600,000 clones; 90% were seen once. Sequenced material: peripheral blood. Every receptor here comes from a woman aged 18-29 years with acute or convalescent COVID-19.

CDR3 nucleotide sequence: TGTGCCAGCAGCCCCGGGGGACCGTATGGCACAGATACGCAGTATTTT. Translated, it gives CASSPGGPYGTDTQYF. The V and J genes are TRBV13 and TRBJ2-3; possibly TRBD2 for D (6 bases). This CDR3 has 16 amino acids. Trimming removed 5 bases from V and 1 base from J, with 16 bases in between. CDR1 and CDR2 from the germline V gene are PRHDT and FYEKMQ (reference sequence).

This clone has just one count. The rearrangement uses TRBV11-2 and TRBJ1-6; TRBD1 agrees at 8 bases. This CDR3 has 14 residues. Trimming removed 6 bases from V and 9 bases from J; junction bases left unmatched: 7. CDR1 is SGHAT and CDR2 is FQNNGV in the germline V gene. The CDR3 sequence: CASSRQGYFSPLHF. DNA of the CDR3: TGTGCCAGCAGTCGACAGGGGTACTTTTCACCCCTCCACTTT.

This chain uses TRBV21-1 with TRBJ2-1; the table calls TRBD2, which could not be checked here. TRBV21-1 is a documented pseudogene. This CDR3 region has 16 residues. As DNA, the CDR3 is TGTGCCAGCAGCAAAGGGCGGGCAGGAGGCTACAATGAGCAGTTCTTC. Protein sequence: CASSKGRAGGYNEQFF.

This clone occurred a few times. The chain combines TRBV6-2 or TRBV6-3 with TRBJ1-2; D is ambiguous. Trimming took 5 bases from V and 4 from J, leaving 8 bases between them. The CDR3 has 12 amino acids. Germline CDR1 and CDR2: MNHEY and SVGEGT. The CDR3 reads CASSAAGYGYTF. The CDR3 bases are TGTGCCAGCAGTGCGGCCGGCTATGGCTACACCTTC.

This chain uses TRBV7-9 with TRBJ1-1, with D maybe TRBD1 (5 bases). The V end was cut by 4 bases, the J end by 10 bases, with 13 bases between. The CDR3 consists of 12 residues. Germline V gives CDR1 SEHNR, CDR2 FQNEAQ (reference sequence). The CDR3 here is CASSSDMFGAFF. The CDR3 region has the DNA TGTGCCAGCAGCTCGGACATGTTCGGAGCTTTCTTT.

About this clone: In the same sample, other DNA sequences code for this CDR3. The J gene is TRBJ1-2, the V gene TRBV5-1; TRBD1 matches 7 bases. Germline assignment: CDR1 SGHRS and CDR2 YFSETQ. Losses at the gene ends were 2 bases for V and 5 bases for J; bases not matched to a gene: 3. This CDR3 is 13 amino acids long. This CDR3 is CASSFRDSYGYTF. CDR3 DNA sequence: TGCGCCAGCAGCTTCCGGGACAGTTATGGCTACACCTTC.

DNA of the CDR3: TGTGCCACCAAATCAGGGCCGGGACAGGTCTATGGCTACACCTTC. Translating gives CATKSGPGQVYGYTF. The chain links TRBV2 to TRBJ1-2, with 8 bases identical to TRBD1. Germline V gene sequence: CDR1 SNHLY, CDR2 FYNNEI. The CDR3 has 15 amino acids. J was trimmed by 4 bases and V by 10 bases; bases with no gene match: 14.

The chain links TRBV6-6 to TRBJ1-5, with D possibly TRBD1 on 6 matching bases. In germline, CDR1 is MNHNY, CDR2 SVGAGI (reference sequence). V gave up 0 bases and J gave up 6 bases, with 9 bases separating them. The CDR3 has 14 amino acids. The CDR3 nucleotides read TGTGCCAGCAGTTACTCCCCAGGGGCTCAGCCCCAGCATTTT. Its protein product is CASSYSPGAQPQHF.

This chain links TRBV24-1 with TRBJ1-2; possibly TRBD1 for D (6 bases). This CDR3 contains 16 residues. Trimming removed 3 bases from V and 6 bases from J, with 19 bases in between. Germline V gene sequence: CDR1 KGHDR, CDR2 SFDVKD. This CDR3 reads CATSDPLGGGADGYTF. CDR3 sequence (DNA): TGTGCCACCAGTGATCCCCTGGGTGGGGGGGCCGATGGCTACACCTTC.

The rearrangement uses TRBV7-9 and TRBJ2-7; D unclear. Trimming shortened V by 6 bases and J by 3 bases, and 9 bases separated the two germline ends. The CDR3 is 12 residues long. Germline assignment: CDR1 SEHNR and CDR2 FQNEAQ (reference sequence). CDR3: CASRSYNYEQYF. CDR3 sequence (DNA): TGTGCCAGCAGGTCGTATAACTACGAGCAGTACTTC.

The V gene is TRBV6-5, the J gene TRBJ2-1; 7 nucleotides agree with TRBD1. V dropped 7 bases and J dropped 0; count of bases not matched to a gene: 6. CDR3 length equals 15 residues. In germline, CDR1 is MNHEY, CDR2 SVGAGI. The CDR3 nucleotides are TGTGCCAGCACCCCAGACAGGGACTCCTACAATGAGCAGTTCTTC. It specifies CASTPDRDSYNEQFF.

CDR3 bases: TGTGCCAGCAGTTTAGGAGGCTTTTTGCCTTACGAGCAGTACTTC. This translates into CASSLGGFLPYEQYF. The V gene is TRBV27, the J gene TRBJ2-7, with D tentatively TRBD2 (5 bases). Trimming shortened V by 2 bases and J by 4 bases, and 15 bases separated the two germline ends. The length of the CDR3 is 15 residues. Germline V CDR1 and CDR2: MNHEY, SMNVEV (reference sequence).

The chain carries TRBV5-3 and TRBJ1-2; 8 bases align to TRBD1. TRBV5-3 is annotated as an ORF whose role is uncertain. J lost 4 bases, V lost 1 base, and 6 bases had no gene match. The CDR3 contains 15 residues. In nucleotides, the CDR3 is TGTGCCAGAAGCTTGCCAGGGGGCTTTTGCTATGGCTACACCTTC. Translation: CARSLPGGFCYGYTF.

In this sample, this clone turned up once. The genes are TRBV5-1 and TRBJ1-1; no firm D call. The CDR3 contains 16 residues. Trimming cost V 7 bases and J 0 bases, with 19 bases left between them. Germline lookup yields CDR1 SGHRS and CDR2 YFSETQ. The CDR3: CASSLEAGWMNTEAFF. Here the CDR3 DNA reads TGCGCCAGCTCCCTCGAGGCGGGGTGGATGAACACTGAAGCTTTCTTT. Complete variable domain (other parts from reference TRBV5-1 and TRBJ1-1): KAGVTQTPRYLIKTRGQQVTLSCSPISGHRSVSWYQQTPGQGLQFLFEYFSETQRNKGNFPGRFSGRQFSNSRSEMNVSTLELGDSALYLCASSLEAGWMNTEAFFGQGTRLTVV.

The chain has TRBV3-1 (or the pseudogene TRBV3-2) and TRBJ2-2; 9 bases line up with TRBD2. J gave up 5 bases and V 0 bases, and 7 bases lay outside the gene matches. This CDR3 spans 17 amino acids. From germline, CDR1 is LGHDT and CDR2 YNNKEL (reference sequence). The CDR3 coding sequence is TGTGCCAGCAGCCAAGAGATATTGCGGGGGGGAACCGGGGAGCTGTTTTTT. Translation gives CASSQEILRGGTGELFF.

CDR3 sequence: CASLRDTYEQYF. CDR3 in DNA: TGTGCCAGTCTGAGGGACACCTACGAGCAGTACTTC. The rearrangement links TRBV19 to TRBJ2-7; D is perhaps TRBD1 (6 bases). Trimming removed 8 bases from V and 2 bases from J, with 10 bases in between. The CDR3 consists of 12 residues. Germline V CDR1 and CDR2: LNHDA, SQIVND (reference sequence).

This chain links TRBV19 with TRBJ1-5, with unresolved D. The V end was cut by 5 bases, the J end by 4 bases, with 9 bases between. In germline, CDR1 is LNHDA, CDR2 SQIVND (reference sequence). The CDR3 is 13 residues long. The CDR3 spells CASSQDWNQPQHF. As DNA, the CDR3 is TGTGCCAGTAGTCAGGACTGGAATCAGCCCCAGCATTTT.

This chain connects TRBV7-8 to TRBJ1-2; possible D gene TRBD1, 5 bases. V gave up 5 bases and J gave up 3 bases, with 13 bases separating them. CDR1 and CDR2 (germline): SGHVS, FQNEAQ. This CDR3 spans 14 amino acids. The DNA of the CDR3 is TGTGCCAGCAGCCCCACGGACAATTACTATGGCTACACCTTC. Translated: CASSPTDNYYGYTF.

The V gene is TRBV5-4, the J gene TRBJ2-7; 11 bases are a match to TRBD1. Germline V CDR1 and CDR2: SGHNT, YYREEE (reference sequence). This CDR3 has 16 amino acids. The J segment lost 6 bases and the V segment lost 2 bases, leaving 10 bases of the junction unmatched. The CDR3 nucleotides read TGTGCCAGCAGCTTAGGCGGGACAGGGGGTCTCGCCGAGCAGTACTTC. Translation: CASSLGGTGGLAEQYF.

The gene calls are TRBV7-2 and TRBJ1-1; 7 bases are shared with TRBD1. The CDR3 length is 14 residues. Trimming at V came to 5 bases and at J to 5 bases, leaving 8 bases not matched to a gene. Germline V CDR1 and CDR2: SGHTA, FQGNSA. This chain's CDR3 is CASSLTGTRTEAFF. CDR3 sequence (DNA): TGTGCCAGCAGCCTGACAGGGACGCGGACTGAAGCTTTCTTT. The complete variable domain, with remaining parts taken from reference TRBV7-2 and TRBJ1-1, reads GAGVSQSPSNKVTEKGKDVELRCDPISGHTALYWYRQSLGQGLEFLIYFQGNSAPDKSGLPSDRFSAERTGGSVSTLTIQRTQQEDSAVYLCASSLTGTRTEAFFGQGTRLTVV.

The chain has TRBV2 and TRBJ1-5, with D maybe TRBD1 (6 bases). This CDR3 region has 15 residues. V was clipped by 7 bases and J by 4 bases, with 17 bases between them. The germline V gene has CDR1 SNHLY and CDR2 FYNNEI. The chain's CDR3 is CASNLDGQGNQPQHF. The CDR3 DNA reads TGTGCCAGCAACCTGGACGGGCAGGGGAATCAGCCCCAGCATTTT.

This clone was seen a single time. This rearrangement joins TRBV1 to TRBJ1-5. TRBV1 is an annotated pseudogene. The CDR3 loop spans 14 amino acids. CDR3 nucleotides: TGCACCAGCAGCGGTAGTTATAGCAATCAGCCCCAGCATTTT. Translation gives CTSSGSYSNQPQHF.

The chain combines TRBV7-9 with TRBJ2-7; 8 bases agree with TRBD1. J lost 5 bases, V lost 5 bases, and 14 bases had no gene match. Looked up from germline, CDR1 is SEHNR and CDR2 is FQNEAQ (reference sequence). The CDR3 length is 16 residues. The CDR3 sequence: CASSPKPGQATHEQYF. For the CDR3, the DNA is TGTGCCAGCAGCCCAAAACCGGGACAGGCTACCCACGAGCAGTACTTC.